Here is one T cell receptor (beta chain) with its context. What it binds is not known. These data are taken from a study of cytomegalovirus exposure and HLA in healthy donors. The PCR ran on 60 Vbeta and 13 Jbeta primers. The protocol was immunoSEQ multiplex PCR, while the TCRdb copy is restricted to in-frame clones and leaves out a portion. The sample carries 150,000 to 200,000 clones, under 85% recorded once. V trimming: 3 bases; J trimming: 6 bases; junction bases outside the gene matches: 11. Germline V CDR1 and CDR2: SGDLS, YYNGEE. The CDR3 runs 16 residues. Broader study findings: Evidence from a later analysis indicated that most CMV-associated TCR beta chains looked HLA-restricted. A few chains tied to CMV proved CMV antigen-specific in vitro.

The material sequenced was PBMCs. The chain links TRBV9 to TRBJ2-5, with 10 bases that match TRBD2. This TCR was sampled from a female donor in good health and CMV-seronegative. This chain's CDR3 is CASSGGLAGGGKTQYF. CDR3 nucleotides: TGTGCCAGCAGCGGGGGGTTAGCGGGAGGAGGGAAGACCCAGTACTTC.